Listed here are 21 T cell receptor beta chains from one sample, sequenced in a study of breast tumors, draining lymph nodes, adjacent tissues. TCRdb re-derived calls from the multiplex PCR reads in MiXCR, one entry per CDR3 protein. The sample gives about 270,000 distinct CDR3 sequences, about 30% of which show up once; 0.85% to 1.2% is in the top ten. Axillary draining lymph nodes of breast cancer patients supplied the node samples. The sequencing sample was made of axillary lymph node tissue. These receptors were taken from a female donor with breast cancer. Some clones in this sample may be carry-over from other donors' samples.

This clonotype came up a few times. The junction does not match germline at one end; this may be a read error. J is TRBJ2-7 and V is TRBV7-9; possibly TRBD1 for D (6 bases). This CDR3 contains 18 residues. Germline V lookup: CDR1 SEHNR, CDR2 FQNEAQ (reference sequence). The CDR3 DNA sequence: TGTGCCAGCACCTTAGATTCGTCTGGACAGCTAATAACCCACGAGCAGTACTTC. This sequence encodes CASTLDSSGQLITHEQYF.

The V gene is TRBV19, the J gene TRBJ2-1; 7 nucleotides line up with TRBD2. The V segment lost 6 bases and the J segment 5 bases; nucleotides outside the gene matches: 10. Germline-derived CDR1 and CDR2 are LNHDA and SQIVND (reference sequence). There are 15 residues in the CDR3. The CDR3 DNA sequence: TGTGCCAGTAGGTTCTCCGGGACTAAAAACAATGAGCAGTTCTTC. Amino acids: CASRFSGTKNNEQFF.

This clonotype was seen repeatedly, ten times or more. The chain carries TRBV5-6 and TRBJ2-2, with 7 bases matching TRBD2. Per the germline V gene, CDR1 is SGHDT and CDR2 is YYEEEE. This CDR3 spans 16 amino acids. Germline trimming cut 3 bases from V and 5 bases from J; bases unmatched to any gene: 10. CDR3 sequence: CASSWLGLAVTGELFF. The CDR3 coding sequence is TGTGCCAGCAGCTGGCTCGGGCTAGCGGTGACCGGGGAGCTGTTTTTT.

This clonotype appeared many times. The chain is built from TRBV11-2 and TRBJ2-1; 8 bases are a match to TRBD2. CDR1 and CDR2 from the germline V gene are SGHAT and FQNNGV. This CDR3 is 16 amino acids long. Losses at the gene ends were 3 bases for V and 0 bases for J; bases not matched to a gene: 4. Written as DNA, the CDR3 is TGTGCCAGCAGCTTTACTAGCGGTTACTCCTACAATGAGCAGTTCTTC. Amino acids: CASSFTSGYSYNEQFF.

The gene calls are TRBV28 and TRBJ1-5; D may be TRBD1 (5 bases). The CDR3 has 15 amino acids. V dropped 3 bases and J dropped 2 bases, with 11 bases sitting between them. Germline loops: CDR1 MDHEN, CDR2 SYDVKM. CDR3 DNA: TGTGCCAGCAGTTTTAGGCCCAGGGGCAATCAGCCCCAGCATTTT. This sequence encodes CASSFRPRGNQPQHF.

The chain carries TRBV6-6 and TRBJ2-1, with TRBD1 matching over 9 bases. The V gene's germline CDR1 is MNHNY and CDR2 SVGAGI (reference sequence). This CDR3 has 15 residues. V shed 5 bases and J 7 bases; nucleotides not matched to a gene: 9. Here the CDR3 DNA reads TGTGCCAGCAGTCCGGTGGGGACAGGGATGAATGAGCAGTTCTTC. This encodes CASSPVGTGMNEQFF.

This clonotype was seen only a few times. V is TRBV3-1 and J is TRBJ1-5; the D is unclear. The CDR3 sequence is 14 residues long. With 4 bases removed from V and 0 bases from J, the gap between germline ends came to 7 bases. CDR1 is LGHDT and CDR2 is YNNKEL in the germline V gene (reference sequence). The CDR3 region is CASSPLISNQPQHF. In DNA form, the CDR3 reads TGTGCCAGCAGCCCTCTAATTAGCAATCAGCCCCAGCATTTT.

This clonotype was seen more than once but under ten times. V usage is TRBV30 and J usage is TRBJ1-2; D is uncertain. Germline V gene data show CDR1 as GTSNPN and CDR2 as SVGIG (reference sequence). The CDR3 is made up of 13 amino acids. V lost 0 bases to trimming and J lost 2 bases, with 7 bases between them. This CDR3 reads CAWSVRLNYGYTF. CDR3 in DNA: TGTGCCTGGAGTGTACGATTAAACTATGGCTACACCTTC. Full variable domain (missing parts from reference TRBV30 and TRBJ1-2): SQTIHQWPATLVQPVGSPLSLECTVEGTSNPNLYWYRQAAGRGLQLLFYSVGIGQISSEVPQNLSASRPQDRQFILSSKKLLLSDSGFYLCAWSVRLNYGYTFGSGTRLTVV.

This clonotype was recorded at least ten times. The chain couples TRBV10-2 to TRBJ2-6; tentatively, D is TRBD1 or TRBD2 (5 bases each). Looked up from germline, CDR1 is WSHSY and CDR2 is SAAADI. Trimming stripped 3 bases from V and 2 bases from J, with 8 bases between. The length of the CDR3 is 15 residues. The CDR3 is CASSDLGAGANVLTF. Written as DNA, the CDR3 is TGCGCCAGCAGTGACTTGGGGGCTGGGGCCAACGTCCTGACTTTC.

The chain combines TRBV25-1 with TRBJ1-2; possible D gene TRBD1, 5 bases. Trimming removed 6 bases from V and 7 bases from J, with 12 bases in between. CDR3 length equals 12 residues. CDR1 MGHDK and CDR2 SYGVNS come from the germline V gene. CDR3 amino acids: CASSPRDIGYTF. The CDR3 DNA reads as TGTGCCAGCAGCCCCAGGGATATTGGCTACACCTTC.

This clonotype appeared a few times. The rearrangement uses TRBV3-1 and TRBJ2-7; 8 bases align to TRBD1. This CDR3 spans 14 amino acids. V trimming: 0 bases; J trimming: 2 bases; junction bases outside the gene matches: 0. Germline lookup yields CDR1 LGHDT and CDR2 YNNKEL (reference sequence). The chain's CDR3 is CASSQEQGAYEQYF. Written as DNA, the CDR3 is TGTGCCAGCAGCCAAGAACAGGGGGCCTACGAGCAGTACTTC.

The rearrangement joins TRBV2 to TRBJ1-5; TRBD1 agrees at 7 bases. J was trimmed by 2 bases and V by 2 bases; bases with no gene match: 6. The CDR3 loop spans 16 amino acids. Looked up from germline, CDR1 is SNHLY and CDR2 is FYNNEI. The CDR3 DNA is TGTGCCAGCAGTGAAACAGGGGTCGATCGCAATCAGCCCCAGCATTTT. Translating it yields CASSETGVDRNQPQHF.

In the case of this clonotype: A much larger clone differs by one base, so this may be a read error. V is TRBV30 and J is TRBJ2-6; D ambiguous. The V end lost 3 bases, the J end lost 2 bases, and 5 bases lay between the germline ends. The CDR3 spans 13 residues. Germline loops: CDR1 GTSNPN, CDR2 SVGIG (reference sequence). The CDR3 here is CAWSKAGANVLTF. DNA for the CDR3: TGTGCCTGGAGCAAGGCTGGGGCCAACGTCCTGACTTTC.

This clonotype was counted a few times. The rearrangement uses TRBV27 and TRBJ1-2, with TRBD1 as a possible D gene (5 bases). This CDR3 contains 14 residues. Germline-derived CDR1 and CDR2 are MNHEY and SMNVEV (reference sequence). V dropped 5 bases and J dropped 3 bases, with 13 bases sitting between them. The CDR3 sequence is CASSIGAGDYGYTF. Here the CDR3 DNA reads TGTGCCAGCAGTATTGGGGCGGGAGACTATGGCTACACCTTC.

The chain uses TRBV24-1 and TRBJ2-7, with D tentatively TRBD2 (6 bases). The germline V gene encodes CDR1 KGHDR and CDR2 SFDVKD. Trimming pared 10 bases from V and 2 bases from J, leaving 11 bases between. The CDR3 totals 12 residues. For the CDR3, the DNA is TGTGCCACGACCTGGGGGGCCTACGAGCAGTACTTC. This sequence encodes CATTWGAYEQYF.

This clonotype was counted ten times or more. This chain links TRBV6-6 with TRBJ2-1; 10 bases agree with TRBD2. This CDR3 is 14 amino acids long. Germline V lookup: CDR1 MNHNY, CDR2 SVGAGI (reference sequence). Trimming removed 6 bases from V and 5 bases from J; junction bases left unmatched: 4. The DNA for the CDR3 is TGTGCCAGCAGCCTACTAGCGGGAAACAATGAGCAGTTCTTC. This codes for CASSLLAGNNEQFF.

The chain employs TRBV12-3 or TRBV12-4 and TRBJ2-2, with a tentative D call TRBD2 (5 bases). The CDR3 has 15 residues. The V and J ends lost 6 bases and 2 bases respectively, with 13 bases between them. CDR3 DNA: TGTGCCAGCAGCCACCGGACTGGAAACACCGGGGAGCTGTTTTTT. Encoded protein: CASSHRTGNTGELFF.

This clonotype was picked up many times. The chain links TRBV7-3 to TRBJ2-7; D may be TRBD2 (5 bases). Trimming removed 1 base from V and 3 bases from J, with 7 bases in between. The CDR3 is made up of 13 amino acids. Germline V gene data show CDR1 as SGHTA and CDR2 as FQGTGA. Written as DNA, the CDR3 is TGTGCCAGCAGCTTAAAGGCGGGCTACGAGCAGTACTTC. It encodes CASSLKAGYEQYF.

This clonotype came up many times. This sequence joins TRBV10-3 and TRBJ2-7; 9 nucleotides line up with TRBD1. CDR1 ENHRY and CDR2 SYGVKD come from the germline V gene. This CDR3 has 16 amino acids. V was clipped by 5 bases and J by 2 bases; unmatched bases: 10. The CDR3 DNA reads as TGTGCCATCAGTAGCAAAACAGGGGGCGTAGCCTACGAGCAGTACTTC. This gives the protein CAISSKTGGVAYEQYF.

Many counts were recorded for this clonotype. V usage is TRBV19 and J usage is TRBJ2-2; TRBD2 matches 10 bases. Germline V CDR1 and CDR2: LNHDA, SQIVND (reference sequence). This CDR3 has 15 residues. J lost 6 bases, V lost 7 bases, and 8 bases had no gene match. CDR3 in DNA: TGTGCCAGTACCCTCTCCGGGACTAGCGCCGGGGAGCTGTTTTTT. It codes for CASTLSGTSAGELFF.

This clonotype was observed once. CDR3 in amino acids: CASSPVLGTTDTQYF. DNA of the CDR3: TGTGCCAGCAGCCCTGTTTTAGGGACCACAGATACGCAGTATTTT. The chain combines TRBV14 with TRBJ2-3; tentatively, D is TRBD1 or TRBD2 (5 bases each). The CDR3 sequence is 15 residues long. The V gene's germline CDR1 is SGHDN and CDR2 FVKESK. V lost 4 bases and J lost 2, with 13 bases in between.